These 18 T cell receptor beta chains share one sample of origin, sequenced in a study of T-cell reconstitution after alpha-beta-depleted transplantation in children (dated by TCRdb to the mid-2010s). The library came from PCR. Sequenced on an Illumina HiSeq 2500. TCR libraries were prepared with molecular barcoding, using unique molecular identifiers to normalize TCRbeta repertoire quantification. TCRdb took the public reads, trimmed them with fastp at Q25, ran MiXCR for clone calling and kept in-frame beta chains. Merged by CDR3 protein, the rows form single entries marked with the most common genes and DNA. This sample lists 200,000 to 250,000 distinct CDR3 sequences; approximately 9.9% were detected once. In total, the top ten clones hold about 4.8% of the sample. Sequenced here: PBMCs from the stem cell graft donor, sampled from the stem cell graft. These receptors originate from a human donor who donated a stem cell graft to a child with SCID.

The table lists this clonotype with many counts. V usage is TRBV28 and J usage is TRBJ2-7; D is ambiguous. V lost 6 bases, J lost 7 bases, and 13 bases lay in between. CDR3 size: 12 residues. Germline V gives CDR1 MDHEN, CDR2 SYDVKM. The CDR3 DNA follows: TGTGCCAGCAGCCTCTTAAGCTGGGAGCAGTACTTC. It encodes CASSLLSWEQYF.

The table lists this clonotype with many counts. V gene TRBV5-1 combines with J gene TRBJ1-1; D not resolved. Germline CDR1 reads SGHRS; CDR2 reads YFSETQ. This CDR3 contains 13 residues. Trimming removed 5 bases from V and 0 bases from J, with 8 bases in between. The DNA for the CDR3 is TGCGCCAGCAGTTCAGGAGTGAACACTGAAGCTTTCTTT. Translation gives CASSSGVNTEAFF.

This clonotype has a count of ten or more. This sequence joins TRBV5-1 and TRBJ2-3, with D unresolved. CDR3 length: 13 amino acids. V lost 4 bases and J lost 4, with 10 bases in between. From germline, CDR1 is SGHRS and CDR2 YFSETQ. The CDR3 DNA reads TGCGCCAGCAGCCCAGGACCACCAGATACGCAGTATTTT. This translates into CASSPGPPDTQYF.

This clonotype was seen at least ten times. The V call is TRBV20-1, the J call TRBJ1-2, with 9 bases fitting TRBD1. The V gene's germline CDR1 is DFQATT and CDR2 SNEGSKA (reference sequence). The CDR3 extends over 14 amino acids. The ends lost 6 bases at V and 4 bases at J; junction bases unmatched: 9. The CDR3 here is CSALQGAQGYGYTF. CDR3 coding DNA: TGCAGTGCGCTACAGGGGGCTCAGGGCTATGGCTACACCTTC.

This clonotype was recorded many times. The chain links TRBV6-1 to TRBJ1-1; unclear D gene. The germline V gene has CDR1 MNHNS and CDR2 SASEGT. This CDR3 contains 13 residues. Trimming removed 7 bases at V and 0 bases at J, with 9 bases between. CDR3 DNA sequence: TGTGCCAGCAAGGGCCTTATGAACACTGAAGCTTTCTTT. It is translated as CASKGLMNTEAFF.

The chain links TRBV24-1 to TRBJ1-5; D uncertain. Trimming took off 6 bases at V and 5 bases at J, with 10 bases between the two ends. The CDR3 spans 13 residues. The germline V gene has CDR1 KGHDR and CDR2 SFDVKD. CDR3 sequence reads: CATSRDTYQPQHF. CDR3 coding DNA: TGTGCCACCAGTCGAGACACTTATCAGCCCCAGCATTTT.

This clonotype occurred many times. The rearrangement uses TRBV12-3 or TRBV12-4 and TRBJ2-5, with D possibly matching TRBD2 (7 bases). Trimming removed 7 bases from V and 5 bases from J, with 14 bases in between. The CDR3 has 13 residues. CDR3 DNA sequence: TGTGCCAGCACCGGAGGGGGGGTGGAGACCCAGTACTTC. Its protein product is CASTGGGVETQYF.

In its sample, this clonotype was seen many times. In nucleotides, the CDR3 is TGTGCCAGCAGACCGGGCCTGGAGCACTACAATGAGCAGTTCTTC. This translates into CASRPGLEHYNEQFF. The J gene is TRBJ2-1, the V gene TRBV5-5; no reliable D call. V lost 5 bases and J 3 bases, leaving 15 bases between the germline ends. Germline V gene lookup returns CDR1 SGHKS and CDR2 YYEKEE (reference sequence). The CDR3 runs to 15 residues.

This clonotype was seen at least ten times. The genes are TRBV9 and TRBJ2-1; 11 nucleotides align to TRBD2. V lost 4 bases, J lost 7 bases, and 10 bases stayed unmatched. Germline CDR1 is SGDLS and CDR2 is YYNGEE. The CDR3 covers 16 residues. The CDR3 DNA sequence: TGTGCCAGCAGCTACCAACCCGGGACTAGCGGAAATGAGCAGTTCTTC. This encodes CASSYQPGTSGNEQFF.

This clonotype was seen repeatedly, ten times or more. The genes are TRBV5-1 and TRBJ2-3; D call uncertain. Trimming pared 5 bases from V and 0 bases from J, leaving 13 bases between. The V gene's germline CDR1 is SGHRS and CDR2 YFSETQ. The CDR3 sequence is 15 residues long. CDR3 amino acids: CASRERAASTDTQYF. The CDR3 DNA reads TGCGCCAGCAGGGAAAGGGCGGCCAGCACAGATACGCAGTATTTT. Looking up the rest from reference TRBV5-1 and TRBJ2-3 gives the full variable domain: KAGVTQTPRYLIKTRGQQVTLSCSPISGHRSVSWYQQTPGQGLQFLFEYFSETQRNKGNFPGRFSGRQFSNSRSEMNVSTLELGDSALYLCASRERAASTDTQYFGPGTRLTVL.

The table lists this clonotype with many counts. The chain links TRBV7-2 to TRBJ1-1; D might be TRBD1 (6 bases). With 5 bases removed from V and 0 bases from J, the gap between germline ends came to 10 bases. Germline CDR1 reads SGHTA; CDR2 reads FQGNSA. The CDR3 consists of 14 residues. CDR3 sequence reads: CASSRGGMNTEAFF. In DNA, the CDR3 is TGTGCCAGCAGCCGAGGGGGGATGAACACTGAAGCTTTCTTT. The variable domain in full, with the rest retrieved from reference TRBV7-2 and TRBJ1-1, is GAGVSQSPSNKVTEKGKDVELRCDPISGHTALYWYRQSLGQGLEFLIYFQGNSAPDKSGLPSDRFSAERTGGSVSTLTIQRTQQEDSAVYLCASSRGGMNTEAFFGQGTRLTVV.

This clonotype showed up just once. A much larger clone lies a single base off, so this may be a read error. The V call is TRBV15, the J call TRBJ1-2; D may be TRBD1 (5 bases). Germline V gene data show CDR1 as LNHNV and CDR2 as YYDKDF (reference sequence). The CDR3 has 13 amino acids. CDR3: CATSSRQYYGDTF. CDR3 nucleotide sequence: TGTGCCACCAGCAGCCGACAGTACTATGGCGACACCTTC.

This clonotype was seen many times. This chain connects TRBV5-1 to TRBJ2-2, with D maybe TRBD1 (6 bases). The CDR3 covers 15 residues. Germline assignment: CDR1 SGHRS and CDR2 YFSETQ. Trimming shortened V by 2 bases and J by 1 base, and 9 bases separated the two germline ends. CDR3 protein: CASSFGQLNTGELFF. The CDR3 DNA follows: TGCGCCAGCAGCTTCGGACAGCTGAACACCGGGGAGCTGTTTTTT. Complete variable domain (other parts from reference TRBV5-1 and TRBJ2-2): KAGVTQTPRYLIKTRGQQVTLSCSPISGHRSVSWYQQTPGQGLQFLFEYFSETQRNKGNFPGRFSGRQFSNSRSEMNVSTLELGDSALYLCASSFGQLNTGELFFGEGSRLTVL.

This clonotype was observed a handful of times. CDR3 sequence: CSGRGQGSYVGSNQPQHF. For the CDR3, the DNA is TGCAGTGGCAGGGGCCAGGGCAGTTATGTAGGTAGCAATCAGCCCCAGCATTTT. The chain carries TRBV20-1 and TRBJ1-5; tentatively, D is TRBD1 (6 bases). The CDR3 loop spans 18 amino acids. V lost 7 bases and J lost 0, with 25 bases in between. In germline, CDR1 is DFQATT, CDR2 SNEGSKA (reference sequence).

This clonotype was counted ten times or more. The chain is built from TRBV4-2 and TRBJ2-7; D could derive from TRBD1 or TRBD2 (6 bases each). Trimming left V 3 bases short and J 2 bases short, with 8 bases between. The CDR3 contains 13 residues. Per germline, CDR1 LGHNA and CDR2 YNFKEQ. CDR3 in DNA: TGTGCCAGCAGCCAGGGGGGCGCCTACGAGCAGTACTTC. The encoded protein is CASSQGGAYEQYF.

The J gene is TRBJ1-1, the V gene TRBV25-1, with D possibly TRBD1 on 6 matching bases. This CDR3 has 13 amino acids. Germline V lookup: CDR1 MGHDK, CDR2 SYGVNS. V was shortened by 3 bases and J by 8 bases, with 13 bases between the two germline ends. CDR3 sequence reads: CASSERGTSEAFF. The CDR3 bases are TGTGCCAGCAGTGAGAGGGGGACTTCGGAAGCTTTCTTT.

Ten or more counts support this clonotype. The rearrangement links TRBV5-1 to TRBJ1-1; 8 nucleotides align to TRBD1. The germline V gene encodes CDR1 SGHRS and CDR2 YFSETQ. The CDR3 is 15 residues long. Trimming cost V 1 base and J 2 bases; bases outside gene matches: 4. This CDR3 reads CASSLFAGGNTEAFF. The CDR3, as DNA: TGCGCCAGCAGCTTGTTCGCAGGGGGCAACACTGAAGCTTTCTTT.

This clonotype was counted at least ten times. CDR3 sequence: CASSFREGNAEAFF. The CDR3 DNA is TGTGCCAGCAGCTTTAGAGAAGGAAACGCTGAAGCTTTCTTT. The chain employs TRBV7-9 and TRBJ1-1; no clear D gene. The CDR3 totals 14 residues. In germline, CDR1 is SEHNR, CDR2 FQNEAQ (reference sequence). V gave up 3 bases and J gave up 6 bases, with 14 bases separating them.